The entry that follows covers one T cell receptor (beta chain) sequence. These data are taken from a study of blood T cell repertoires in COVID-19. On the study more broadly: Sites in the United States, Italy and Spain provided acute and convalescent COVID-19 samples. T cells, B-cell-depleted T cells, or PBMCs supplied cDNA or gDNA.

Profiling relied on immunoSEQ multiplex PCR, and the TCRdb table lists in-frame clones only, not all of them. This table has roughly 200,000 clones, 89% appearing once. The germline V gene encodes CDR1 MNHEY and CDR2 SMNVEV (reference sequence). Deletions cut 4 bases from V and 4 bases from J, with 11 bases between. This CDR3 region has 13 residues. The chain has TRBV27 and TRBJ2-7; possible D gene TRBD1, 5 bases. This receptor was obtained from a woman in her thirties or forties with acute COVID-19. Sample: PBMCs or T cells enriched from blood (not recorded which). DNA of the CDR3: TGTGCCAGCAGTTCTGGGGCTAATTACGAGCAGTACTTC. Its protein product is CASSSGANYEQYF.